The 27 T cell receptor beta chains given below trace back to one sample, sequenced in a study of T cell responses to AZD1222 COVID-19 vaccine. TCRdb's copy holds only in-frame clones and misses some; the assay was immunoSEQ multiplex PCR. Among fewer than 150,000 clones, around 92% were seen once, and the ten largest hold almost 4.5%. The input for sequencing was peripheral blood, taken on day 0 of AZD1222 vaccination. The origin of the receptors is an adult in good health.

This clone occurred once. V and J are TRBV11-2 and TRBJ1-5; D perhaps matches TRBD1 (6 bases). V gave up 3 bases and J gave up 1 base, with 7 bases separating them. The CDR3 sequence is 14 residues long. Germline CDR1 SGHAT, CDR2 FQNNGV. This CDR3 is CASSFTGSNQPQHF. In nucleotides, the CDR3 is TGTGCCAGCAGCTTCACAGGGAGCAATCAGCCCCAGCATTTT.

V gene TRBV7-6 combines with J gene TRBJ1-1; D perhaps matches TRBD1 (6 bases). The CDR3 is 13 amino acids. The V and J ends lost 5 bases and 6 bases respectively, with 13 bases between them. Germline CDR1 reads SGHVS; CDR2 reads FNYEAQ. CDR3 protein: CASSAITGPEAFF. Written as DNA, the CDR3 is TGTGCCAGCAGCGCCATAACAGGGCCTGAAGCTTTCTTT.

V usage is TRBV7-2 and J usage is TRBJ2-7; D is unclear. Looked up from germline, CDR1 is SGHTA and CDR2 is FQGNSA. This CDR3 has 15 amino acids. V was clipped by 5 bases and J by 0 bases, with 14 bases between them. DNA for the CDR3: TGTGCCAGCAGCGCCCGCACACAGAGCTCCTACGAGCAGTACTTC. As protein: CASSARTQSSYEQYF.

This chain links TRBV6-1 with TRBJ2-7, with 10 bases fitting TRBD1. With 0 bases clipped from V and 7 bases from J, the junction kept 6 bases outside the gene matches. Germline CDR1 and CDR2: MNHNS and SASEGT. The CDR3 has 15 amino acids. CDR3 nucleotide sequence: TGTGCCAGCAGTGAAGCCGGGACAGGGGTCCTGGAGCAGTACTTC. Residues: CASSEAGTGVLEQYF.

The chain is built from TRBV9 and TRBJ1-5; D uncertain. Germline loops: CDR1 SGDLS, CDR2 YYNGEE. Between the trimmed V and J ends, which lost 0 bases and 2 bases, there was a span of 9 bases. This CDR3 spans 15 amino acids. The CDR3 region is CASSVAGEGNQPQHF. The CDR3 DNA reads as TGTGCCAGCAGCGTAGCCGGGGAGGGCAATCAGCCCCAGCATTTT.

This chain uses TRBV13 with TRBJ2-2; D is possibly TRBD1 (5 bases). Germline CDR1 and CDR2: PRHDT and FYEKMQ (reference sequence). The CDR3 is 15 amino acids. V was trimmed by 5 bases and J by 0 bases, leaving 10 bases between them. The CDR3 DNA is TGTGCCAGCAGCGAAGGGGTCACGAACACCGGGGAGCTGTTTTTT. Residues: CASSEGVTNTGELFF.

This chain uses TRBV6-5 with TRBJ1-1, with TRBD1 matching over 8 bases. The length of the CDR3 is 16 residues. V lost 4 bases, J lost 0 bases, and 7 bases stayed unmatched. Looked up from germline, CDR1 is MNHEY and CDR2 is SVGAGI. CDR3 protein: CASSSGGGPMNTEAFF. DNA for the CDR3: TGTGCCAGCAGTTCAGGGGGCGGACCTATGAACACTGAAGCTTTCTTT.

V gene TRBV3-1 (or the pseudogene TRBV3-2) combines with J gene TRBJ1-6; no definite D call. The CDR3 is 13 amino acids. The V end lost 0 bases, the J end lost 11 bases, and 8 bases lay between the germline ends. Germline V gene lookup returns CDR1 LGHDT and CDR2 YNNKEL (reference sequence). Here the CDR3 reads CASSQERRTPLHF. CDR3 nucleotides: TGTGCCAGCAGCCAAGAACGGAGGACACCCCTCCACTTT.

The chain couples TRBV13 to TRBJ1-5; D is undetermined. Between the trimmed V and J ends, which lost 4 bases and 2 bases, there was a span of 9 bases. Looked up from germline, CDR1 is PRHDT and CDR2 is FYEKMQ (reference sequence). The CDR3 sequence is 14 residues long. DNA for the CDR3: TGTGCCAGCAGCTCCGGAGATGGCAATCAGCCCCAGCATTTT. Amino acid sequence: CASSSGDGNQPQHF.

J is TRBJ2-7 and V is TRBV19; possible D gene TRBD1, 6 bases. The CDR3 spans 15 residues. From germline, CDR1 is LNHDA and CDR2 SQIVND (reference sequence). Trimming pared 1 base from V and 4 bases from J, leaving 14 bases between. DNA of the CDR3: TGTGCCAGTAGTATAGCCCCCCGCAGGGGTTACGAGCAGTACTTC. Translated: CASSIAPRRGYEQYF. The variable domain in full, with the rest retrieved from reference TRBV19 and TRBJ2-7, is DGGITQSPKYLFRKEGQNVTLSCEQNLNHDAMYWYRQDPGQGLRLIYYSQIVNDFQKGDIAEGYSVSREKKESFPLTVTSAQKNPTAFYLCASSIAPRRGYEQYFGPGTRLTVT.

V gene TRBV5-4 combines with J gene TRBJ2-3; a possible D gene is TRBD1 (7 bases). Germline-derived CDR1 and CDR2 are SGHNT and YYREEE (reference sequence). CDR3 length: 16 amino acids. V shed 5 bases and J shed 4 bases, with 20 bases lying between them. The CDR3 spells CASRAQGGGSSDTQYF. Written as DNA, the CDR3 is TGTGCCAGCAGGGCGCAGGGGGGAGGTAGTTCAGATACGCAGTATTTT. Full variable domain (missing parts from reference TRBV5-4 and TRBJ2-3): ETGVTQSPTHLIKTRGQQVTLRCSSQSGHNTVSWYQQALGQGPQFIFQYYREEENGRGNFPPRFSGLQFPNYSSELNVNALELDDSALYLCASRAQGGGSSDTQYFGPGTRLTVL.

The chain carries TRBV7-9 and TRBJ1-2; a possible D gene is TRBD1 (6 bases). Germline V lookup: CDR1 SEHNR, CDR2 FQNEAQ (reference sequence). Deletions cut 4 bases from V and 2 bases from J, with 14 bases between. This CDR3 spans 15 amino acids. CDR3 nucleotides: TGTGCCAGCAGCTCCTTAGGGGGTTTAAACTATGGCTACACCTTC. It codes for CASSSLGGLNYGYTF.

This clone occurred a few times. The rearrangement joins TRBV6-4 to TRBJ1-1; 7 positions agree with TRBD1. The CDR3 spans 13 residues. CDR1 is MRHNA and CDR2 is SNTAGT in the germline V gene. V gave up 8 bases and J gave up 3 bases; unmatched junction bases: 6. This chain's CDR3 is CASGEGADTEAFF. The CDR3 DNA reads TGTGCCAGCGGGGAGGGGGCAGACACTGAAGCTTTCTTT.

This CDR3 is CASSPIAGVDEQYF. The DNA of the CDR3 is TGTGCCAGCAGCCCCATAGCGGGAGTGGACGAGCAGTACTTC. The chain recombines TRBV3-1 (or the pseudogene TRBV3-2) with TRBJ2-7; 9 bases are a match to TRBD2. V dropped 4 bases and J dropped 5; count of bases not matched to a gene: 6. In germline, CDR1 is LGHDT, CDR2 YNNKEL (reference sequence). The length of the CDR3 is 14 residues.

The V gene is TRBV2, the J gene TRBJ2-3, with 7 positions matching TRBD2. Trimming removed 6 bases from V and 0 bases from J; junction bases left unmatched: 6. Per the germline V gene, CDR1 is SNHLY and CDR2 is FYNNEI. There are 15 residues in the CDR3. The CDR3: CASRFSGISTDTQYF. Here the CDR3 DNA reads TGTGCCAGCAGATTCAGCGGGATTAGCACAGATACGCAGTATTTT.

CDR3 nucleotides: TGTGCCAGCAGTAGTGACAGTATTGAGACCCAGTACTTC. Amino acid sequence: CASSSDSIETQYF. This chain links TRBV11-2 with TRBJ2-5; D might be TRBD1 (5 bases). CDR1 SGHAT and CDR2 FQNNGV come from the germline V gene. This CDR3 is 13 amino acids long. Trimming pared 6 bases from V and 5 bases from J, leaving 13 bases between.

This clone has just one count. The genes are TRBV7-8 and TRBJ1-2, with 9 bases aligning to TRBD1. Germline CDR1 SGHVS, CDR2 FQNEAQ. This CDR3 contains 13 residues. Trimming removed 5 bases from V and 3 bases from J; junction bases left unmatched: 1. CDR3 in DNA: TGTGCCAGCAGCCGGGACAGGGACTATGGCTACACCTTC. Translating it yields CASSRDRDYGYTF. The full variable domain, with the rest looked up from reference TRBV7-8 and TRBJ1-2, is GAGVSQSPRYKVAKRGQDVALRCDPISGHVSLFWYQQALGQGPEFLTYFQNEAQLDKSGLPSDRFFAERPEGSVSTLKIQRTQQEDSAVYLCASSRDRDYGYTFGSGTRLTVV.

The genes are TRBV7-2 and TRBJ1-2, with 7 bases matching TRBD1. Germline trimming cut 4 bases from V and 8 bases from J; bases unmatched to any gene: 13. This CDR3 region has 15 residues. Germline CDR1 and CDR2: SGHTA and FQGNSA. The DNA for the CDR3 is TGTGCCAGCAGCTCCTACCAATTTGGGGACAGCGGCTACACCTTC. Translating it yields CASSSYQFGDSGYTF.

This chain's CDR3 is CASARLAGEETQYF. CDR3 sequence (DNA): TGTGCCAGCGCCCGACTAGCGGGGGAAGAGACCCAGTACTTC. The chain employs TRBV2 and TRBJ2-5, with 12 bases aligning to TRBD2. The germline gives CDR1 SNHLY, CDR2 FYNNEI. V trimming: 8 bases; J trimming: 3 bases; junction bases outside the gene matches: 4. There are 14 residues in the CDR3. The full variable domain, completed using reference TRBV2 and TRBJ2-5, is EPEVTQTPSHQVTQMGQEVILRCVPISNHLYFYWYRQILGQKVEFLVSFYNNEISEKSEIFDDQFSVERPDGSNFTLKIRSTKLEDSAMYFCASARLAGEETQYFGPGTRLLVL.

This chain joins TRBV30 and TRBJ1-1, with D perhaps matching TRBD1 (5 bases). CDR3 length: 15 amino acids. Trimming removed 0 bases from V and 0 bases from J, with 11 bases in between. The germline CDR1 and CDR2 sequences are GTSNPN and SVGIG (reference sequence). Here the CDR3 DNA reads TGTGCCTGGAGTGTTAGCAGGGTACTGAACACTGAAGCTTTCTTT. This encodes CAWSVSRVLNTEAFF.

The rearrangement uses TRBV3-1 (or the pseudogene TRBV3-2) and TRBJ1-4; no firm D call. Trimming cost V 0 bases and J 7 bases, with 18 bases left between them. Germline values: CDR1 LGHDT, CDR2 YNNKEL (reference sequence). This CDR3 is built from 17 residues. CDR3 nucleotide sequence: TGTGCCAGCAGCCAAGACCGTATGGATCCCCGTTCTGAAAAACTGTTTTTT. It is translated as CASSQDRMDPRSEKLFF.

The gene calls are TRBV7-2 and TRBJ1-2, with a weak D call TRBD1 (5 bases). The CDR3 is 16 residues long. Trimming stripped 2 bases from V and 6 bases from J, with 19 bases between. CDR1 and CDR2 (germline): SGHTA, FQGNSA. The CDR3 sequence is CASSLILTGEGHGYTF. As DNA, the CDR3 is TGTGCCAGCAGCTTAATTTTAACGGGTGAGGGGCATGGCTACACCTTC.

The chain recombines TRBV7-6 with TRBJ2-5, with TRBD1 matching over 8 bases. Trimming at V came to 7 bases and at J to 5 bases, leaving 9 bases not matched to a gene. This CDR3 region has 14 residues. The germline CDR1 and CDR2 sequences are SGHVS and FNYEAQ. CDR3 nucleotide sequence: TGTGCCAGCACCGAAGGACAGGGCAGGGAGACCCAGTACTTC. This codes for CASTEGQGRETQYF.

The rearrangement uses TRBV19 and TRBJ2-2; the D gene is possibly TRBD1 (5 bases). The CDR3 loop spans 14 amino acids. Trimming left V 4 bases short and J 1 base short, with 7 bases between. From germline, CDR1 is LNHDA and CDR2 SQIVND (reference sequence). Here the CDR3 reads CASSRGQNTGELFF. The CDR3 bases are TGTGCCAGTAGTAGAGGACAGAACACCGGGGAGCTGTTTTTT.

In its sample, this clone was seen once. The chain uses TRBV2 and TRBJ2-1; D not certain. The germline V gene encodes CDR1 SNHLY and CDR2 FYNNEI. Trimming removed 8 bases from V and 3 bases from J, with 11 bases in between. The CDR3 loop spans 13 amino acids. The chain's CDR3 is CASLGRDYNEQFF. The CDR3 DNA sequence: TGTGCCAGCCTTGGCAGAGACTACAATGAGCAGTTCTTC.

This chain uses TRBV30 with TRBJ1-1; D is unresolved. V lost 5 bases, J lost 5 bases, and 15 bases lay in between. The CDR3 has 13 amino acids. Germline-derived CDR1 and CDR2 are GTSNPN and SVGIG (reference sequence). The CDR3: CAWGRLYGTEAFF. The CDR3 DNA is TGTGCCTGGGGAAGACTCTACGGGACTGAAGCTTTCTTT.

The V call is TRBV6-5, the J call TRBJ2-7, with TRBD1 as a possible D gene (5 bases). This CDR3 comprises 12 residues. Trimming took off 6 bases at V and 4 bases at J, with 10 bases between the two ends. Germline CDR1 and CDR2: MNHEY and SVGAGI. The CDR3 protein is CASRGRVYEQYF. The CDR3 DNA sequence: TGTGCCAGCAGAGGCAGGGTTTACGAGCAGTACTTC.